This T cell receptor (beta chain) was obtained from a study of blood T cell repertoires in COVID-19. Study information: Italy, Spain and the United States were the sources of the convalescent and acute COVID-19 samples.

Germline CDR1 and CDR2: SGHRS and YFSETQ. Trimming stripped 4 bases from V and 9 bases from J, with 14 bases between. The CDR3 contains 13 residues. In the study's own analysis: By means of reference gene primer amplification, nucleated cell counts were estimated. Profiled with immunoSEQ multiplex PCR; TCRdb holds only in-frame clones, not every one. V and J calls and clone size are given by that table; D and trimming were obtained from the DNA. Of roughly 24,000 clones in the sample, 89% were seen once. Source material: peripheral blood. The chain joins TRBV5-1 to TRBJ2-1; D uncertain. This receptor was identified in a woman between 65 and 79 years old with active COVID-19. CDR3 in DNA: TGCGCCAGCAGCCCACTCCCCGTCGGTGAGCAGTTCTTC. Protein product: CASSPLPVGEQFF. Full variable domain (missing parts from reference TRBV5-1 and TRBJ2-1): KAGVTQTPRYLIKTRGQQVTLSCSPISGHRSVSWYQQTPGQGLQFLFEYFSETQRNKGNFPGRFSGRQFSNSRSEMNVSTLELGDSALYLCASSPLPVGEQFFGPGTRLTVL.